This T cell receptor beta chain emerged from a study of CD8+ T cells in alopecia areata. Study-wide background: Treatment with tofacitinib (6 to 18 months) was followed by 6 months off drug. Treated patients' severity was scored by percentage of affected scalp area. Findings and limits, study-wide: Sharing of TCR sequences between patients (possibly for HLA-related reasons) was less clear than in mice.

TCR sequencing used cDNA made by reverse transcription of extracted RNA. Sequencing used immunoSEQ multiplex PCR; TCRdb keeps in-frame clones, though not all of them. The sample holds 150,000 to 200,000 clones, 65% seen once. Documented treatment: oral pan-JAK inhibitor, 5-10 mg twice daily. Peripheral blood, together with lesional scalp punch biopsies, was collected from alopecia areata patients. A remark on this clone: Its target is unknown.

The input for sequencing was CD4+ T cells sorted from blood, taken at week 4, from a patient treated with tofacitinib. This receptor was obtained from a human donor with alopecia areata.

CDR3 amino acids: CSVEGARGYTF. CDR3 coding DNA: TGCAGCGTTGAGGGGGCTAGAGGCTACACCTTC. The chain employs TRBV29-1 and TRBJ1-2; possibly TRBD1 for D (6 bases). Trimming took off 3 bases at V and 8 bases at J, with 10 bases between the two ends. Germline V gene data show CDR1 as SQVTM and CDR2 as ANQGSEA. The CDR3 sequence is 11 residues long. The full variable domain, completed using reference TRBV29-1 and TRBJ1-2, is SAVISQKPSRDICQRGTSLTIQCQVDSQVTMMFWYRQQPGQSLTLIATANQGSEATYESGFVIDKFPISRPNLTFSTLTVSNMSPEDSSIYLCSVEGARGYTFGSGTRLTVV.